This TCR beta chain derives from a study of post-analysis software for immune sequencing data. Looking at the study overall: In terms of disease course, relapsing-remitting, secondary progressive and progressive-relapsing multiple sclerosis were included. Study-wide results and limits: When the samples were clustered directly with F measure, those that had been prepared in the same batch showed strong co-clustering. Relative to controls, patients had five TRBV segments at higher frequency, with TRBV5-6, TRBV5-1 and TRBV20-1 among these. Controls showed significantly higher normalized Chao1 diversity than did multiple sclerosis patients.

Libraries were made from TCR beta cDNA, and they carried unique molecular identifiers. Input of about 0.95 to 11 million T cells yielded around 500,000 cDNA molecules. TCRdb independently ran MiXCR on the PCR reads; one entry per CDR3 protein. The table lists 750,000 to 950,000 distinct CDR3 sequences, approximately 57% of them singletons. As for this clonotype: Its antigen is still unknown.

The V segment lost 7 bases and the J segment 9 bases; nucleotides outside the gene matches: 11. This CDR3 has 13 residues. Germline loops: CDR1 DFQATT, CDR2 SNEGSKA (reference sequence). The chain links TRBV20-1 to TRBJ2-1, with 8 bases fitting TRBD2. The TCR originated in a girl aged 5-17 years with multiple sclerosis. Source material: blood. This CDR3 is CSVRGTSKGEQFF. Written as DNA, the CDR3 is TGCAGTGTCAGAGGGACTAGTAAGGGTGAGCAGTTCTTC.